This is a list of T cell receptor beta chains from one sample in a study of blood T cell repertoires in COVID-19. Sequenced by immunoSEQ multiplex PCR; TCRdb stores in-frame clones only, minus some. The sample has a few hundred thousand clones, more than 75% seen once; the top ten hold 4.4%. Sequencing was performed on peripheral blood. These receptor sequences come from a man aged 45-65 years with acute or convalescent COVID-19. CDR3s include the opening cysteine and the closing phenylalanine or tryptophan. The order of the fields is J gene, clone size, V gene, D gene, CDR3 protein, CDR3 DNA. The D gene is left open where the match is weak. The listing skips clone size in some rows; elsewhere it reads once, few, many or a size class.

>TRBJ2-7|-|TRBV10-2|TRBD2
CASSLGGDSYEQYF
TGCGCCAGCAGTCTGGGGGGGGACTCCTACGAGCAGTACTTC
>TRBJ2-7|-|TRBV6-6|TRBD1
CASTFSGGPYEQYF
TGTGCCAGCACTTTCTCAGGGGGCCCCTACGAGCAGTACTTC
>TRBJ2-2|once|TRBV24-1|TRBD1
CATSATGMGQGVAGELFF
TGTGCCACCAGTGCGACCGGGATGGGACAGGGGGTCGCCGGGGAGCTGTTTTTT
>TRBJ1-4|once|TRBV5-8|-
CASSSQGLANEKLFF
TGTGCCAGCAGCTCACAGGGTCTCGCTAATGAAAAACTGTTTTTT
>TRBJ1-2|once|TRBV4-1|-
CASSQDRDRASEGYTF
TGCGCCAGCAGCCAAGACCGGGATCGGGCGTCCGAGGGCTACACCTTC
>TRBJ1-1|-|TRBV18|TRBD1
CASSPRDRAGGTEAFF
TGTGCCAGCTCACCCCGGGACAGGGCTGGGGGCACTGAAGCTTTCTTT
>TRBJ2-1|-|TRBV6-6|-
CASSGQTGSYNEQFF
TGTGCCAGCAGCGGACAGACAGGTTCCTACAATGAGCAGTTCTTC
>TRBJ1-6|-|TRBV7-2|-
CASSLGPPRGETPLHF
TGTGCCAGCAGCTTAGGGCCCCCCCGCGGTGAAACACCCCTCCACTTT
>TRBJ1-2|-|TRBV2|TRBD1
CASSESRDSYGYTF
TGTGCCAGCAGTGAAAGTCGGGACAGCTATGGCTACACCTTC
>TRBJ2-7|-|TRBV19|-
CASSSLGPYEQYF
TGTGCCAGTAGTTCCTTGGGGCCCTACGAGCAGTACTTC
>TRBJ1-6|-|TRBV12-5|TRBD1
CASGLQGNSPLHF
TGTGCTAGTGGTTTACAGGGGAATTCACCCCTCCACTTT
>TRBJ1-4|-|TRBV27|TRBD1
CASSPGQGGSWRRKLFF
TGTGCCAGCAGCCCGGGACAGGGTGGAAGTTGGAGAAGAAAACTGTTTTTT
>TRBJ2-5|-|TRBV5-4|TRBD2
CASSLAGGGSETQYF
TGTGCCAGCAGCTTGGCGGGGGGGGGTTCGGAGACCCAGTACTTC
>TRBJ2-3|-|TRBV7-3|TRBD2
CASSSGLSTDTQYF
TGTGCCAGCAGCTCGGGACTAAGCACAGATACGCAGTATTTT
>TRBJ2-1|-|TRBV7-9|TRBD2
CASSPILAGVSLGHEQFF
TGTGCCAGCAGCCCCATATTAGCGGGGGTTTCCCTAGGGCATGAGCAGTTCTTC
>TRBJ1-1|-|TRBV4-1|-
CASSQDLGRVGTEAFF
TGCGCCAGCAGCCAAGATTTGGGCAGGGTAGGCACTGAAGCTTTCTTT
>TRBJ1-5|-|TRBV5-8|-
CASSFALILTKSNQPQHF
TGTGCCAGCAGCTTTGCCCTAATCCTGACAAAGAGCAATCAGCCCCAGCATTTT
>TRBJ1-2|-|TRBV12-3/TRBV12-4|-
CASRPGGNYGYTF
TGTGCCAGCAGGCCGGGAGGGAACTATGGCTACACCTTC
>TRBJ2-7|-|TRBV4-1|-
CASSQAARGRNEQYF
TGCGCCAGCAGCCAAGCAGCCAGGGGCAGGAACGAGCAGTACTTC
>TRBJ1-1|-|TRBV2|-
CASRIKGITSTEAFF
TGTGCCAGCAGGATAAAGGGCATAACTAGCACTGAAGCTTTCTTT
>TRBJ2-7|once|TRBV10-2|-
CASRRGSDSYEQYF
TGCGCCAGCAGGAGGGGGAGTGACAGCTACGAGCAGTACTTC
>TRBJ1-3|-|TRBV5-4|TRBD1
CASSPRGRGNTIYF
TGTGCCAGCAGCCCCCGGGGCAGGGGGAACACCATATATTTT
>TRBJ1-5|-|TRBV28|-
CATMGLGGNQPQHF
TGTGCCACGATGGGGCTAGGTGGCAATCAGCCCCAGCATTTT
>TRBJ1-4|-|TRBV18|-
CASSPPQGADSNEKLFF
TGTGCCAGCTCACCACCCCAAGGTGCGGACTCCAACGAAAAACTGTTTTTT
>TRBJ2-2|-|TRBV9|-
CASNPRSGELFF
TGTGCCAGCAATCCGAGGTCCGGGGAGCTGTTTTTT
>TRBJ2-2|once|TRBV4-1|TRBD2
CASSLGGTNTGELFF
TGCGCCAGCAGCCTGGGGGGGACGAACACCGGGGAGCTGTTTTTT
>TRBJ2-1|-|TRBV18|-
CASSEYDTGSGRQFF
TGTGCCAGCTCGGAATACGATACAGGGTCGGGACGGCAGTTCTTC
>TRBJ1-4|-|TRBV19|-
CASSSRAGEKLFF
TGTGCCAGTAGTAGCAGGGCTGGTGAAAAACTGTTTTTT
>TRBJ1-2|-|TRBV6-5|TRBD1
CASRNPGQLGGYTF
TGTGCCAGCAGGAACCCGGGACAGCTCGGCGGCTACACCTTC
>TRBJ1-5|once|TRBV6-8|-
CASSYSDSYNQPQHF
TGTGCCAGCAGTTACTCGGACAGTTACAATCAGCCCCAGCATTTT
>TRBJ1-2|-|TRBV6-1|TRBD1
CASSEARTGDGYGYTF
TGTGCCAGCAGTGAAGCCCGGACAGGGGACGGCTATGGCTACACCTTC
>TRBJ1-2|-|TRBV6-4|TRBD1
CASRPRQGARYGYTF
TGTGCCAGCAGGCCACGACAGGGGGCTCGCTATGGCTACACCTTC
>TRBJ2-1|-|TRBV5-4|-
CASSWRGGPSNEQFF
TGTGCCAGCAGCTGGAGAGGGGGTCCAAGCAATGAGCAGTTCTTC
>TRBJ1-2|-|TRBV5-1|TRBD1
CASSLGTGNYGYTF
TGCGCCAGCAGCTTGGGGACAGGGAACTATGGCTACACCTTC
>TRBJ1-1|-|TRBV9|TRBD1
CASSSRTGMNTEAFF
TGTGCCAGCAGCTCCCGGACAGGGATGAACACTGAAGCTTTCTTT
>TRBJ2-1|-|TRBV7-9|-
CASSKGGMRGAGPYNEQFF
TGTGCCAGCAGCAAAGGGGGGATGCGGGGAGCAGGGCCCTACAATGAGCAGTTCTTC
>TRBJ1-2|-|TRBV6-5|-
CATKRKANYGYTF
TGTGCCACCAAGAGAAAAGCTAACTATGGCTACACCTTC
>TRBJ1-2|-|TRBV5-1|-
CASRGAGSPNYGYTF
TGCGCCAGCAGGGGAGCGGGCAGCCCTAACTATGGCTACACCTTC
>TRBJ1-4|-|TRBV19|TRBD1
CASSISRGLGEKLFF
TGTGCCAGTAGTATATCAAGGGGGCTAGGCGAAAAACTGTTTTTT
>TRBJ1-1|-|TRBV4-1|-
CASSLSPGANTEAFF
TGCGCCAGCAGCCTCTCCCCTGGGGCGAACACTGAAGCTTTCTTT
>TRBJ2-7|-|TRBV5-1|TRBD2
CASSPGLAGAGQQYF
TGCGCCAGCAGCCCGGGACTAGCGGGGGCTGGGCAGCAGTACTTC
>TRBJ1-1|-|TRBV28|-
CASPPQVNLNTEAFF
TGTGCCAGTCCCCCTCAGGTTAACCTGAACACTGAAGCTTTCTTT
>TRBJ1-6|few|TRBV9|-
CASSARDIRDSPLHF
TGTGCCAGCAGCGCCAGGGACATAAGGGATTCACCCCTCCACTTT
>TRBJ1-2|-|TRBV19|TRBD1
CASSTAGTANYGYTF
TGTGCCAGTAGTACCGCTGGGACAGCGAACTACGGCTACACCTTC
>TRBJ2-2|once|TRBV27|TRBD1
CASSSPPGQGAILSNTGELFF
TGTGCCAGCAGTTCCCCCCCGGGACAGGGGGCAATTCTATCGAACACCGGGGAGCTGTTTTTT